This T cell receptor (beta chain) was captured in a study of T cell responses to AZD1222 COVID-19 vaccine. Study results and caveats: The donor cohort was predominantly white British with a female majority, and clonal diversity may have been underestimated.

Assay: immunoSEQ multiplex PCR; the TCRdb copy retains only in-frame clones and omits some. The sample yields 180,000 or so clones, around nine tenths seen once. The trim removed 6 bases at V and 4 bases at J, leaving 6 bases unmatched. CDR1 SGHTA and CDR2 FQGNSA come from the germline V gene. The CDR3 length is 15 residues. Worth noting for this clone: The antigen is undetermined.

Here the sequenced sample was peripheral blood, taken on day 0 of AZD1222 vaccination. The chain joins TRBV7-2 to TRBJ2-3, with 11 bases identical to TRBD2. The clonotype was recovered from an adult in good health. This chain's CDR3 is CASRVSGGAPDTQYF. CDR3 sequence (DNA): TGTGCCAGCAGAGTTAGCGGGGGGGCCCCAGATACGCAGTATTTT. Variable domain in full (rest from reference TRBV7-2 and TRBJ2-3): GAGVSQSPSNKVTEKGKDVELRCDPISGHTALYWYRQSLGQGLEFLIYFQGNSAPDKSGLPSDRFSAERTGGSVSTLTIQRTQQEDSAVYLCASRVSGGAPDTQYFGPGTRLTVL.